This T cell receptor (beta chain) was found in a study of high-grade serous ovarian cancer treatment subgroups. The overall study: Each sample yielded on average roughly 7,000 unique TCR beta rearrangements from around 14,000 reads. Study-level points and caveats: Without spatial data, bulk sequencing limits insight into HGSC tumor diversity.

Libraries were prepared by immunoSEQ multiplex PCR; TCRdb keeps only in-frame clonotypes and omits some of them. The data contain about 1,200 clones, over 60% of them singletons. Tumor samples were obtained before definitive surgery or chemotherapy. Regarding this clone: The target antigen is unknown.

Germline assignment: CDR1 SEHNR and CDR2 FQNEAQ (reference sequence). V was trimmed by 3 bases and J by 2 bases, leaving 8 bases between them. The CDR3 is 14 residues long. The sequenced material came from tumor tissue. This receptor was obtained from a human donor with high-grade serous ovarian cancer. The chain uses TRBV7-9 and TRBJ1-3; unclear D gene. CDR3 protein: CASSFRGAGNTIYF. CDR3 DNA: TGTGCCAGCAGCTTCAGAGGCGCTGGAAACACCATATATTTT.